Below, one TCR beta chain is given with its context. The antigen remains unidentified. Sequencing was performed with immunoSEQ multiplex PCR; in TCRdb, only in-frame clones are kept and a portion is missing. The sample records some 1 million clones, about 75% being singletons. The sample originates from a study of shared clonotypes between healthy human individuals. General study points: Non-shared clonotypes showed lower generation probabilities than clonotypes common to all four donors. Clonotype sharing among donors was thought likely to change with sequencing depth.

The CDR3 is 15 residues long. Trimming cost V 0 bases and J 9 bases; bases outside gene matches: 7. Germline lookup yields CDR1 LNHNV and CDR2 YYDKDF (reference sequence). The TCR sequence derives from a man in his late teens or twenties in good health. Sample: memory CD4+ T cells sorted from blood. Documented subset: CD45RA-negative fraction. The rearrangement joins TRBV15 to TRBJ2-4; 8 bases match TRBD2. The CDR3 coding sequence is TGTGCCACCAGCAGAGATCCGGGAGGGATGGCCATTCAGTACTTC. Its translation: CATSRDPGGMAIQYF.